This T cell receptor (beta chain) was obtained from a study of shared clonotypes between healthy human individuals (TCRdb year 2020). A note on the overall study: The cohort comprised two women and a few men aged 18 to 49 years. Libraries were prepared and TCR repertoires were sequenced by different laboratories using diverse techniques, in order to increase sequencing depth and limit assay-specific biases. Leukapheresis yielded between about 0.8 and 8.9 billion PBMCs per donor. To estimate repertoire size and how much clonotypes are shared between individuals, the study performed deep sequencing of blood TCR repertoires from about 5 healthy adults. The full study reports these points: Only blood was sampled, and tissue TCR repertoires likely differ from those in blood. Pairwise subsampling indicated that sequencing depth was expected to affect the degree of clonotype sharing among donors. Because the study included only a small number of donors, the genetic and exposure-history diversity represented was limited.

Using the deep immunoSEQ assay, TCR CDR3 regions were amplified from genomic DNA by multiplex PCR. Extracted genomic DNA from each cell subset was spread evenly across all wells of several immunoSEQ 96-well plates, with each plate serving as a replicate. For unsorted PBMC, about 270 ng of genomic DNA, equivalent to 25,000 to 35,000 T cell genomes, went into each replicate PCR. Genomic DNA from unsorted PBMC was sequenced over ten immunoSEQ deep assay plates. The purified libraries were quantified using a Qubit 3.0 fluorometer, sized with a Bioanalyzer 2100, and then quantified again using the KAPA Library Quantification kit. A separate single-read 150-cycle Illumina NextSeq 550 flow cell was used to sequence each immunoSEQ 96-well plate. The authors processed their data as follows. The immunoSEQ output contained only junctional sequences without quality scores, so filtering could not match that applied to full-length reads. To assign V/J genes and CDR3, sequences were annotated against IMGT germline references using PyIR, a Python wrapper for IgBLAST v1.9. Reads were filtered out if the reads had weak V/J assignments (E-value above 1e-6), no CDR3, stop codons, out-of-frame junctions, or ambiguous translated residues. V3J clonotypes were defined as sequences sharing the same inferred V gene, J gene, and CDR3 amino acid sequence. Percentage overlap between repertoires was calculated by dividing the number of shared unique clonotypes by the size of the smaller repertoire. RTK rarefaction, the Chao1 estimator, and Recon v2.1 estimates of unobserved clonotypes were used to assess repertoire richness. The clones in this table, taken by TCRdb from immuneACCESS, are in-frame only. Not every clone is retained; where verified, under half of the shortfall comes from an unresolved V gene, and the cause of the rest is unknown. That table furnishes V, J and clone size, whereas the DNA furnished D and trimming. The sample table lists 400,000 to 500,000 clones, about 79% of them with a count of one. The top ten clonotypes cover roughly 13% of the sample.

In its sample, this clone was seen a few times. The clone's antigen remains unknown. Per-nucleotide qualities are absent, and no much larger clonotype sits a single base away. CDR1 and CDR2 are read off the germline V gene as SGHVS and FQNEAQ. Ends trimmed: V by 5 bases, J by 6 bases; bases unmatched to a gene: 12. The CDR3 holds 16 amino acids from the cysteine to the phenylalanine. The retained sequence is limited to the CDR3, 48 bases, with the frame set at the first base. The donors were healthy, HIV-negative adults with no recently reported acute infections or vaccinations. Every donor was a Caucasian adult living in Nashville, Tennessee, USA. For unsorted samples, tens of millions of PBMCs were counted, and genomic DNA was extracted using the QIAamp DNA Blood Mini kit. After blood collection by leukapheresis, PBMCs were isolated using Ficoll-Histopaque density gradient centrifugation and then cryopreserved in the vapor phase of liquid nitrogen.

The sequence joins TRBV7-8 to TRBJ2-2; TRBD1 lines up with 7 middle nucleotides. This TCR was recovered from a woman between 35 and 50 years old in good health. Some clones in this sample may be carry-over from other donors' samples. The sample consisted of PBMCs. The CDR3 sequence is CASSPPTWQGAGELFF. The DNA sequence is as follows: TGTGCCAGCAGCCCCCCTACCTGGCAGGGGGCCGGGGAGCTGTTTTTT.